The clone carrying this T cell receptor beta chain has a handful of counts. Its antigen remains unknown. The record originates from a study of vaccination effects on CD4 cells after COVID-19. Study-wide background: Antigen-specific CD4+ T cells were first expanded with viral peptide pools by the ViraFEST assay and only then sequenced. The study obtained samples from a couple of convalescent patients 16 days and one week before vaccination. Wells each received 2 million or so PBMC, cultured with 10 IU/ml IL-2 and about 9.4 ug/ml peptides.

Upon completion of 10 days in culture, CD4+ T cells were isolated. The CDR3 consists of 13 residues. V lost 6 bases to trimming and J lost 5 bases, with 10 bases between them. Germline V gene data show CDR1 as SNHLY and CDR2 as FYNNEI. Data came from immunoSEQ multiplex PCR; TCRdb stores just in-frame clones and leaves some out. In the table there are approximately 60,000 clones, 72% of which are singletons. The chain joins TRBV2 to TRBJ2-2; D might be TRBD1 (5 bases). The source material was CD4+ T cells from PBMCs cultured without peptide, sampled before COVID-19 vaccination. The clonotype was recovered from a human donor who had a prior SARS-CoV-2 infection. Here the CDR3 reads CASSRAGTGELFF. DNA of the CDR3: TGTGCCAGCAGCAGGGCAGGGACCGGGGAGCTGTTTTTT.